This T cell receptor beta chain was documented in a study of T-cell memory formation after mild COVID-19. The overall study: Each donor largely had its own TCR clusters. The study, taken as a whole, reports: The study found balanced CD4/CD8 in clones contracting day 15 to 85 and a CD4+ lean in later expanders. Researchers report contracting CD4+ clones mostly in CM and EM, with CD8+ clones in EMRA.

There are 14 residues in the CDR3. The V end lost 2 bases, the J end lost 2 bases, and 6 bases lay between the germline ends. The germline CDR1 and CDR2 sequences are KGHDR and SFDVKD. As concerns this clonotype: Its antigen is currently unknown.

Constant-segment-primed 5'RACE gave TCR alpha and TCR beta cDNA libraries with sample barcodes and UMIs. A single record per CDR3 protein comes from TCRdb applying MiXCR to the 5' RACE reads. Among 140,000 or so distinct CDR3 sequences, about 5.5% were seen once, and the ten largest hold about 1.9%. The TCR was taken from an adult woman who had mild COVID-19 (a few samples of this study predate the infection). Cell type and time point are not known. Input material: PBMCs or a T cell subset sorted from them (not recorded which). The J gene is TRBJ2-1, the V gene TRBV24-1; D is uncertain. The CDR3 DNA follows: TGTGCCACCAGTGATTCCAACGCCTACAATGAGCAGTTCTTC. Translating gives CATSDSNAYNEQFF.